The text below deals with one T cell receptor (beta chain). Its antigen is currently unknown. These data are taken from a study of cytomegalovirus exposure and HLA in healthy donors. Findings and caveats of the study: First-cohort TCR clusters tended to co-occur in the roughly 130 validation repertoires, a later analysis found. Reports described diagnosis of cytomegalovirus status by the classifier as highly specific and sensitive. Through in vitro validation, three CMV-associated chains were shown to be specific for CMV antigens. The study listed approximately 170 cytomegalovirus-associated TCR beta chains.

Germline CDR1 reads MNHEY; CDR2 reads SVGAGI. The V end lost 2 bases, the J end lost 5 bases, and 18 bases lay between the germline ends. This CDR3 comprises 16 residues. Profiled with immunoSEQ multiplex PCR; TCRdb holds only in-frame clones, not every one. The table has around 150,000 clones, 88% seen once. The rearrangement uses TRBV6-5 and TRBJ1-1; possibly TRBD1 for D (6 bases). The sequenced sample consisted of PBMCs. The receptor comes from a man aged 18 to 30 in good health and CMV-seronegative. The CDR3 region has the DNA TGTGCCAGCAGTTACGATCCCGACAGGACTAGGACTGAAGCTTTCTTT. Protein product: CASSYDPDRTRTEAFF.